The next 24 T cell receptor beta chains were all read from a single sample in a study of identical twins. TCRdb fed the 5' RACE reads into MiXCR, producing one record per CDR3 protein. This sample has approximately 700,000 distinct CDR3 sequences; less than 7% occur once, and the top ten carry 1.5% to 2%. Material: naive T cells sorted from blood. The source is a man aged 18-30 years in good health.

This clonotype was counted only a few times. The DNA for the CDR3 is TGTGCCAGCAATCCTCTGGCGGGACAGTCATCCTACGAGCAGTACTTC. It codes for CASNPLAGQSSYEQYF. V gene TRBV6-2 or TRBV6-3 combines with J gene TRBJ2-7; maybe TRBD1 (7 bases). The CDR3 length is 16 residues. CDR1 is MNHEY, CDR2 SVGEGT, per germline. V lost 7 bases and J lost 1, with 20 bases in between.

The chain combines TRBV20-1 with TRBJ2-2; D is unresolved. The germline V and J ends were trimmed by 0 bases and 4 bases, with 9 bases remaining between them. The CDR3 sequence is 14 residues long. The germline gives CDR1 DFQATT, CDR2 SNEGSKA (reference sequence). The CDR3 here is CSARDLTLTGELFF. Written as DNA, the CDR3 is TGCAGTGCTAGAGATCTTACACTCACCGGGGAGCTGTTTTTT.

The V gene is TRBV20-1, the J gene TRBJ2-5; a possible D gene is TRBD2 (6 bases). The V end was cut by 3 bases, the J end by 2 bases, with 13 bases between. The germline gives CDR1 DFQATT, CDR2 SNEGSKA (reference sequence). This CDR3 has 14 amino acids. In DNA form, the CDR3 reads TGCAGTGCTAGTAGGTCCGGGAGACAAGAGACCCAGTACTTC. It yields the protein CSASRSGRQETQYF.

The CDR3 nucleotides are TGTGCCAGCAGCCACCGAAGGAGACCTTCTGGGACCGGGACAGAATCCCGCGAGCAGTACTTC. It is translated as CASSHRRRPSGTGTESREQYF. V and J are TRBV7-9 and TRBJ2-7, with 7 bases aligning to TRBD1. The CDR3 runs 21 residues. The V and J ends lost 5 bases and 6 bases, in that order; junction bases with no gene match: 31. CDR1 and CDR2 (germline): SEHNR, FQNEAQ (reference sequence).

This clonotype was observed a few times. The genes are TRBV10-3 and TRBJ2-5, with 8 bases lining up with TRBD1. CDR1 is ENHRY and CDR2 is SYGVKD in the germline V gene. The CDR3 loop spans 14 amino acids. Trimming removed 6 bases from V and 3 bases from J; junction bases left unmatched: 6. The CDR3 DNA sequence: TGTGCCATCAGGGGGACAGGACGCGAAGAGACCCAGTACTTC. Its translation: CAIRGTGREETQYF.

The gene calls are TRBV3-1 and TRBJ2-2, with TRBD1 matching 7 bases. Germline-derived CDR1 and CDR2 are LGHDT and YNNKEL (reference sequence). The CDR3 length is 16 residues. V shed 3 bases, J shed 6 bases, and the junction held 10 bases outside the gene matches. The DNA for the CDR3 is TGTGCCAGCAGCCAGCAGGGGGTCGGAGCCGCCGGGGAGCTGTTTTTT. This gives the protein CASSQQGVGAAGELFF.

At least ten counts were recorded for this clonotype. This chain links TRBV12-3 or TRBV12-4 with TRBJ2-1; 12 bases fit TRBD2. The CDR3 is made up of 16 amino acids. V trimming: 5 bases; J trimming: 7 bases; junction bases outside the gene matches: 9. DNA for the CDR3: TGTGCCAGCAGTAGTCCCGGACTAGCGGGGTCAAATGAGCAGTTCTTC. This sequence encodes CASSSPGLAGSNEQFF.

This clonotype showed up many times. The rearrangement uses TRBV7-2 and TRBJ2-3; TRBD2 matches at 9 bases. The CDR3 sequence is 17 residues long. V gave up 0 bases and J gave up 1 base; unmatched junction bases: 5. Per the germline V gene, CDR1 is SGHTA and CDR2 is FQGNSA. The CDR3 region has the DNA TGTGCCAGCAGCTTAGCGCAACGGACTAGCGGCACAGATACGCAGTATTTT. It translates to CASSLAQRTSGTDTQYF.

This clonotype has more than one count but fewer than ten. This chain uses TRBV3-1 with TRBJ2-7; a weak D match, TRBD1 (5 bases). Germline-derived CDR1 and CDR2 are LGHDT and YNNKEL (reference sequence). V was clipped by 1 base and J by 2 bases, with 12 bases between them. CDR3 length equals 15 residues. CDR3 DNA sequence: TGTGCCAGCAGCCAAGTAGGGGCCGCCCCCTACGAGCAGTACTTC. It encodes CASSQVGAAPYEQYF.

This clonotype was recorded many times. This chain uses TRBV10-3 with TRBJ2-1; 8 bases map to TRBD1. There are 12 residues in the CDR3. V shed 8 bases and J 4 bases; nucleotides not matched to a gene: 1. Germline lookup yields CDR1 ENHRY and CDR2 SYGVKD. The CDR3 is CAIGQGYNEQFF. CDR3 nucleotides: TGTGCCATCGGACAGGGATACAATGAGCAGTTCTTC.

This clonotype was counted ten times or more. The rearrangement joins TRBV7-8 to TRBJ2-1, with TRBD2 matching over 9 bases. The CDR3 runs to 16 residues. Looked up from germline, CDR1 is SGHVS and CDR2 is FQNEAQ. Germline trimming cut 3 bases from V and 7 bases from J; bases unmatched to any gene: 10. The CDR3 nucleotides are TGTGCCAGCAGCTTTTCGAGGCTAGCGGGAAGGAATGAGCAGTTCTTC. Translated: CASSFSRLAGRNEQFF. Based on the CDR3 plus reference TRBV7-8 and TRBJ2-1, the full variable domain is GAGVSQSPRYKVAKRGQDVALRCDPISGHVSLFWYQQALGQGPEFLTYFQNEAQLDKSGLPSDRFFAERPEGSVSTLKIQRTQQEDSAVYLCASSFSRLAGRNEQFFGPGTRLTVL.

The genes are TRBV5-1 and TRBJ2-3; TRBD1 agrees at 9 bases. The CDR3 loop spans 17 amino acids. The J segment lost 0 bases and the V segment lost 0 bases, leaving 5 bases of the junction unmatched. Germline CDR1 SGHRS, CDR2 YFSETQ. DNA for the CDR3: TGCGCCAGCAGCTTGGACTTGGACAGGGGTAGCACAGATACGCAGTATTTT. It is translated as CASSLDLDRGSTDTQYF.

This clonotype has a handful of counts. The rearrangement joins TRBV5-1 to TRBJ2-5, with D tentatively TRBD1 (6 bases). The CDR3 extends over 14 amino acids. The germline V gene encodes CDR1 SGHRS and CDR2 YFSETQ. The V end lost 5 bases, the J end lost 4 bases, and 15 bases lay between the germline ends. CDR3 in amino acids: CASSRDTAAETQYF. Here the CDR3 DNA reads TGCGCCAGCAGTCGGGACACGGCCGCAGAGACCCAGTACTTC.

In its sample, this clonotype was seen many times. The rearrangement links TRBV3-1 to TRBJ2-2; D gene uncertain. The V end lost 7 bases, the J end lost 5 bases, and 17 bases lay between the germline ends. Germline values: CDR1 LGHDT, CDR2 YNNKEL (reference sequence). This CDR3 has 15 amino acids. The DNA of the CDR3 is TGTGCCAGCATGATAGGTCTCCAGAAGACCGGGGAGCTGTTTTTT. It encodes CASMIGLQKTGELFF.

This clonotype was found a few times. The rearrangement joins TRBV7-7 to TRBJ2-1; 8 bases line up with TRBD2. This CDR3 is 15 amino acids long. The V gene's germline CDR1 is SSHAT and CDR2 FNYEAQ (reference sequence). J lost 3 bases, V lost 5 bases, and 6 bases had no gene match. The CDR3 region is CASSPGTSRYNEQFF. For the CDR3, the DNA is TGTGCCAGCAGCCCCGGGACTAGTCGCTACAATGAGCAGTTCTTC.

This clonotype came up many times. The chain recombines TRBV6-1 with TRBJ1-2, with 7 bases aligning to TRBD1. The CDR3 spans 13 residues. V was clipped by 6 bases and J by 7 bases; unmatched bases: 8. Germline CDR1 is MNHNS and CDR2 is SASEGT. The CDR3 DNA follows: TGTGCCAGCAGATTGACAGGGCCTTTTGGCTACACCTTC. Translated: CASRLTGPFGYTF.

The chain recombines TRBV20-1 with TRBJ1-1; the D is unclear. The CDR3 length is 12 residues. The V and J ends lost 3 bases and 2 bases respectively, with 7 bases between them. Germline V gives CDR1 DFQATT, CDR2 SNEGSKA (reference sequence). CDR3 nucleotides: TGCAGTGCTAGGTTGGCTAACACTGAAGCTTTCTTT. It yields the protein CSARLANTEAFF.

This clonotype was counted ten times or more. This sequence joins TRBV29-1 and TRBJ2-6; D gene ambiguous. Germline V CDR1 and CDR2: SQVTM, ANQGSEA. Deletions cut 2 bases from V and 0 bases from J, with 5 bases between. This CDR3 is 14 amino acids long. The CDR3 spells CSVETHSGANVLTF. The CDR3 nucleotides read TGCAGCGTTGAAACGCACTCTGGGGCCAACGTCCTGACTTTC.

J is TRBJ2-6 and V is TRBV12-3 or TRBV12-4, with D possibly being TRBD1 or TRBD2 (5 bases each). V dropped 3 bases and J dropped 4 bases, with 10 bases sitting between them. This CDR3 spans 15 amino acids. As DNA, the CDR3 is TGTGCCAGCAGTTTCAGAGGGGCGGGGGCCAACGTCCTGACTTTC. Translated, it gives CASSFRGAGANVLTF.

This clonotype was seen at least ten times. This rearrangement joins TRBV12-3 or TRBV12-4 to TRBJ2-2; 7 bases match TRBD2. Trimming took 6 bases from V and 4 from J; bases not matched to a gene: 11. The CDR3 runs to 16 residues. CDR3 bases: TGTGCCAGCAGCCTTATGGGCGGGAGCGGCACCGGGGAGCTGTTTTTT. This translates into CASSLMGGSGTGELFF.

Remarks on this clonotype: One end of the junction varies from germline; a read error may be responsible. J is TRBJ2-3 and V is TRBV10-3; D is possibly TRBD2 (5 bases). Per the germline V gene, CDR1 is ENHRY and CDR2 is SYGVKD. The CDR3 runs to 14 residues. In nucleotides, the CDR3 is TGTGCCGTCAGTGTTGGCGGGAGCACAGATACGCAGTATTTT. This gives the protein CAVSVGGSTDTQYF.

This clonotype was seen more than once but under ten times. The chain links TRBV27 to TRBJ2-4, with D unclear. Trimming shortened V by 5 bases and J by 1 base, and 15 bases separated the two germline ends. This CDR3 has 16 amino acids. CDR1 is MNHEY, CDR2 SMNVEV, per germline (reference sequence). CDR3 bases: TGTGCCAGCAGTCCCACTATAATGGGGGCCAAAAACATTCAGTACTTC. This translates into CASSPTIMGAKNIQYF.

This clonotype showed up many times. CDR3 region: CSASVDTGFNEQFF. The CDR3 bases are TGCAGTGCTAGCGTGGACACTGGATTCAATGAGCAGTTCTTC. The rearrangement uses TRBV20-1 and TRBJ2-1; D might be TRBD1 (5 bases). CDR3 size: 14 residues. The V gene lost 3 bases and the J gene lost 6 bases, with 15 bases spanning the gap. In germline, CDR1 is DFQATT, CDR2 SNEGSKA (reference sequence).

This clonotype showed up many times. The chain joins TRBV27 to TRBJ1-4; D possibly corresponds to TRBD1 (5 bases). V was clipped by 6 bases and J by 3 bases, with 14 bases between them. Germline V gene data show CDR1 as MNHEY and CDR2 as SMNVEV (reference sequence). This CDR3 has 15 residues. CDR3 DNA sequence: TGTGCCAGCAGACTAATTCGGGGCCCTAATGAAAAACTGTTTTTT. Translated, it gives CASRLIRGPNEKLFF.